The rows below give T cell receptor beta chains drawn from one sample of a study of human CD8 memory T cell subsets. Reanalyzing the 5' RACE reads, TCRdb keeps one entry per CDR3 protein, without DNA. The table for this sample gives roughly 12,000 distinct CDR3 sequences. Material: CD8+ T cells from PBMCs. The source of these receptors is a human donor in good health. Each CDR3 is given with its conserved first and last residue. Where a row states a size, it is once, few, many or the class of an expanded clone; other rows omit it.

j_gene,v_gene,abundance,CDR3aa
TRBJ1-2,TRBV4-1,.,CASSQESAGNYGYTF
TRBJ1-4,TRBV4-3,.,CASSQGTGDGEKLFF
TRBJ2-3,TRBV7-9,.,CASSPVAGAADTQYF
TRBJ2-5,TRBV6-2/TRBV6-3,.,CASSWDEGGLTQETQYF
TRBJ2-2,TRBV7-9,.,CASSFSGDTGELFF
TRBJ1-6,TRBV27,.,CASSPILRWGGSPLHF
TRBJ2-7,TRBV15,.,CATSRPPPRGPSYEQYF
TRBJ2-1,TRBV28,medium-sized,CASSFSGDYNEQFF
TRBJ2-5,TRBV7-8,medium-sized,CASSLSTGGETQYF
TRBJ2-3,TRBV7-3,.,CASSLTGGPADTQYF
TRBJ1-5,TRBV10-2,.,CASSERGVNQPQHF
TRBJ1-2,TRBV7-9,.,CASSLMELPYGYTF
TRBJ1-2,TRBV28,.,CASSLIFTGGATYTF
TRBJ1-1,TRBV25-1,.,CASSDSFVNTEAFF
TRBJ1-3,TRBV7-2,.,CASSILTGAGNTIYF
TRBJ1-1,TRBV6-2/TRBV6-3,.,CASRKQMNTEAFF
TRBJ2-2,TRBV18,.,CASSFRNLGQTNTGELFF
TRBJ1-5,TRBV7-6,.,CASSSRDRVDQPQHF
TRBJ2-3,TRBV7-3,.,CASSLMGGSDTQYF
TRBJ2-1,TRBV7-9,.,CASSLVGLGTTTSYNEQFF
TRBJ1-5,TRBV7-6,.,CASSNEPGRNQPQHF
TRBJ1-2,TRBV25-1,.,CASSEVGQGYGYTF
TRBJ2-7,TRBV10-2,.,CASSEQGSGYEQYF
TRBJ2-7,TRBV28,medium-sized,CASSSPREFYEQYF
TRBJ1-1,TRBV24-1,.,CATSDMGVEAFF
TRBJ2-7,TRBV6-2/TRBV6-3,.,CASSITGAYYEQYF
TRBJ2-2,TRBV4-3,.,CASSRPGQGATGTGELFF
TRBJ2-5,TRBV7-8,medium-sized,CASSGTSGGVETQYF
TRBJ2-1,TRBV29-1,.,CSVVVGLSSYNEQFF
TRBJ2-2,TRBV29-1,.,CSVEEGRTGVPGELFF
TRBJ1-2,TRBV7-9,medium-sized,CASSLEGTGDGYTF
TRBJ1-2,TRBV3-1,.,CASRATGTGGEGYTF
TRBJ1-3,TRBV4-3,.,CASSQDGAATGNTIYF
TRBJ2-7,TRBV5-1,.,CASSLARPGDEQYF
TRBJ2-3,TRBV9,.,CASSVGYGSWVYTQYF
TRBJ2-7,TRBV28,medium-sized,CASRRDGSYEQYF
TRBJ2-7,TRBV13,medium-sized,CASSSNDRGGYEQYF
TRBJ1-1,TRBV7-9,.,CASSLDGANTEAFF
TRBJ1-5,TRBV11-2,medium-sized,CASSWGSNQPQHF
TRBJ2-3,TRBV27,.,CASSQLVGRNPDTQYF
TRBJ2-1,TRBV27,.,CASSLQTSALLKEQFF